The T cell receptor beta chain under discussion was sequenced for a study of T cell responses to AZD1222 COVID-19 vaccine. General observations from the study: Targeting of unmutated variant regions was reportedly seen in nearly half of spike-specific TCRs.

Germline-derived CDR1 and CDR2 are LNHNV and YYDKDF (reference sequence). The CDR3 runs to 17 residues. The V end lost 5 bases, the J end lost 5 bases, and 22 bases lay between the germline ends. In regard to this clone: What it binds is not known.

The repertoire was sequenced with immunoSEQ multiplex PCR; TCRdb's copy has only in-frame clones and lacks some. The table shows about 170,000 clones, with approximately 90% occurring only once. The sample here was peripheral blood, taken on day 0 of AZD1222 vaccination. The TCR comes from an adult in good health. The chain uses TRBV15 and TRBJ1-5; TRBD1 might be the D (6 bases). DNA for the CDR3: TGTGCCACCAGCCCAGACCCTTACAGGGATAAAGATCAGCCCCAGCATTTT. This translates into CATSPDPYRDKDQPQHF.